Listed here are 21 T cell receptor beta chains from one sample, sequenced in a study of blood T cell repertoires in COVID-19. Method: immunoSEQ multiplex PCR; TCRdb's copy keeps in-frame clones and lacks some. The sample has around 51,000 clones; 80% to 90% are singletons. The sequenced material came from peripheral blood. The receptors originated from a woman at least 80 years old with acute or convalescent COVID-19.

V and J are TRBV6-1 and TRBJ2-5; 8 positions agree with TRBD1. V lost 2 bases, J lost 5 bases, and 10 bases stayed unmatched. The CDR3 is 16 amino acids. Germline V gene data show CDR1 as MNHNS and CDR2 as SASEGT. CDR3 DNA sequence: TGTGCCAGCAGTGAATCCGGGACAGGTCCCTGGGAGACCCAGTACTTC. It encodes CASSESGTGPWETQYF.

This clone appeared a single time. One junction end disagrees with the germline gene, perhaps due to a read error. This chain connects TRBV19 to TRBJ1-4; 9 nucleotides agree with TRBD1. The germline V gene encodes CDR1 LNHDA and CDR2 SQIVND (reference sequence). This CDR3 has 16 residues. The CDR3: CASSTTTGTGNGKLFF. The CDR3 DNA reads as TGTGCCAGTAGTACGACGACCGGGACAGGGAATGGAAAACTGTTTTTT.

The J gene is TRBJ1-1, the V gene TRBV5-1, with TRBD1 as a possible D gene (6 bases). The CDR3 runs to 14 residues. Trimming stripped 0 bases from V and 5 bases from J, with 11 bases between. Germline V lookup: CDR1 SGHRS, CDR2 YFSETQ. The CDR3 is CASSLASQGTEAFF. The CDR3 DNA reads TGCGCCAGCAGCTTGGCCTCACAGGGTACTGAAGCTTTCTTT.

This chain links TRBV7-2 with TRBJ1-3, with D unresolved. The CDR3 consists of 12 residues. Trimming left V 4 bases short and J 9 bases short, with 10 bases between. Germline V lookup: CDR1 SGHTA, CDR2 FQGNSA. The CDR3 DNA reads TGTGCCAGCAGCTCACCCCCCGGCACCATATATTTT. It specifies CASSSPPGTIYF.

The chain is built from TRBV9 and TRBJ1-1; D is perhaps TRBD1 (6 bases). Trimming took off 1 base at V and 3 bases at J, with 10 bases between the two ends. CDR3 length: 14 residues. Germline V CDR1 and CDR2: SGDLS, YYNGEE. CDR3 amino acids: CASSVTGLDTEAFF. CDR3 DNA sequence: TGTGCCAGCAGCGTAACAGGGTTGGACACTGAAGCTTTCTTT.

The V gene is TRBV19, the J gene TRBJ1-5; D might be TRBD1 (5 bases). The CDR3 totals 15 residues. V lost 3 bases to trimming and J lost 0 bases, with 9 bases between them. Germline values: CDR1 LNHDA, CDR2 SQIVND (reference sequence). The DNA for the CDR3 is TGTGCCAGTAGTATTGAACAGGCTAGCAATCAGCCCCAGCATTTT. This sequence encodes CASSIEQASNQPQHF.

This clone was seen once. The chain uses TRBV10-3 and TRBJ1-4, with D possibly matching TRBD1 (5 bases). CDR1 is ENHRY, CDR2 SYGVKD, per germline. Trimming pared 0 bases from V and 2 bases from J, leaving 10 bases between. There are 16 residues in the CDR3. CDR3 DNA sequence: TGTGCCATCAGTGAGTCCCAGGGAGGGACTAATGAAAAACTGTTTTTT. It yields the protein CAISESQGGTNEKLFF.

The sample holds a few counts of this clone. This chain connects TRBV5-3 to TRBJ1-3, with D possibly matching TRBD1 (6 bases). TRBV5-3 is an ORF, and what it does is uncertain. CDR3 length: 15 residues. The V and J ends lost 9 bases and 0 bases respectively, with 16 bases between them. The CDR3 region is CATKQGRSSGNTIYF. Written as DNA, the CDR3 is TGTGCCACCAAACAGGGTAGGAGCTCTGGAAACACCATATATTTT.

The chain combines TRBV27 with TRBJ2-2, with D hard to call. Germline V gene lookup returns CDR1 MNHEY and CDR2 SMNVEV (reference sequence). Trimming took 0 bases from V and 0 from J, leaving 8 bases between them. This CDR3 region has 16 residues. CDR3 sequence: CASSLSGTTNTGELFF. CDR3 sequence (DNA): TGTGCCAGCAGTTTATCTGGCACTACGAACACCGGGGAGCTGTTTTTT.

The chain joins TRBV5-1 to TRBJ1-2; D is ambiguous. The CDR3 spans 13 residues. Trimming cost V 2 bases and J 4 bases, with 9 bases left between them. In germline, CDR1 is SGHRS, CDR2 YFSETQ. The CDR3 here is CASSFLESYGYTF. The CDR3 bases are TGCGCCAGCAGCTTTTTGGAGTCCTATGGCTACACCTTC. The whole variable domain, remainder taken from reference TRBV5-1 and TRBJ1-2, is KAGVTQTPRYLIKTRGQQVTLSCSPISGHRSVSWYQQTPGQGLQFLFEYFSETQRNKGNFPGRFSGRQFSNSRSEMNVSTLELGDSALYLCASSFLESYGYTFGSGTRLTVV.

This chain connects TRBV5-1 to TRBJ2-2; weak D call: TRBD1 (6 bases). Germline loops: CDR1 SGHRS, CDR2 YFSETQ. The CDR3 is made up of 14 amino acids. V was cut by 4 bases and J by 2 bases, with 9 bases left in between. In DNA, the CDR3 is TGCGCCAGCAGCCTACAGGGTAACACCGGGGAGCTGTTTTTT. Protein: CASSLQGNTGELFF.

The rearrangement joins TRBV20-1 to TRBJ1-3; D remains unclear. CDR1 and CDR2 (germline): DFQATT, SNEGSKA (reference sequence). This CDR3 comprises 11 residues. V dropped 2 bases and J dropped 7 bases, with 6 bases sitting between them. CDR3: CSARLENTIYF. For the CDR3, the DNA is TGCAGTGCTAGACTCGAGAACACCATATATTTT.

This clone has just a few counts. The rearrangement links TRBV6-1 to TRBJ1-4; 8 positions agree with TRBD1. V trimming: 2 bases; J trimming: 8 bases; junction bases outside the gene matches: 10. This CDR3 spans 16 amino acids. Germline CDR1 reads MNHNS; CDR2 reads SASEGT. DNA for the CDR3: TGTGCCAGCAGTGAATGGATTGGGACAGGATACGAAAAACTGTTTTTT. This sequence encodes CASSEWIGTGYEKLFF.

The gene calls are TRBV4-1 and TRBJ2-5; TRBD2 might be the D (5 bases). The CDR3 runs to 19 residues. Between the trimmed V and J ends, which lost 4 bases and 4 bases, there was a span of 28 bases. The germline V gene encodes CDR1 MGHRA and CDR2 YSYEKL. CDR3 residues: CASSLCYLFLTGKGETQYF. CDR3 bases: TGCGCCAGCAGCCTATGTTACCTATTTTTAACGGGGAAAGGAGAGACCCAGTACTTC.

The chain employs TRBV6-1 and TRBJ2-1; TRBD1 is a possible D gene (6 bases). Germline V lookup: CDR1 MNHNS, CDR2 SASEGT. Trimming took 2 bases from V and 0 from J, leaving 11 bases between them. The CDR3 is 16 amino acids. CDR3 sequence reads: CASSESTGRSYNEQFF. In DNA, the CDR3 is TGTGCCAGCAGTGAATCCACAGGGCGCTCCTACAATGAGCAGTTCTTC.

V and J are TRBV5-4 and TRBJ2-5; TRBD2 is a possible D gene (6 bases). V gave up 4 bases and J gave up 5 bases, with 15 bases separating them. The CDR3 extends over 14 amino acids. CDR1 SGHNT and CDR2 YYREEE come from the germline V gene (reference sequence). CDR3 in DNA: TGTGCCAGCAGCCCGGAGGGTAGCTCGGAGACCCAGTACTTC. This translates into CASSPEGSSETQYF.

This clone appeared once. This rearrangement joins TRBV6-6 to TRBJ1-5, with 10 bases lining up with TRBD1. The germline CDR1 and CDR2 sequences are MNHNY and SVGAGI (reference sequence). This CDR3 has 16 residues. J lost 4 bases, V lost 5 bases, and 8 bases had no gene match. The chain's CDR3 is CASSPRDRGDNQPQHF. CDR3 bases: TGTGCCAGCAGTCCACGGGACAGGGGAGATAATCAGCCCCAGCATTTT.

CDR3 nucleotides: TGCGCCAGCAGCTTGGCCCGGGAAGAAGAGCAGTACTTC. Protein sequence: CASSLAREEEQYF. This rearrangement joins TRBV5-1 to TRBJ2-7, with D perhaps TRBD2 (5 bases). CDR1 is SGHRS and CDR2 is YFSETQ in the germline V gene. This CDR3 is built from 13 residues. Trimming took off 0 bases at V and 7 bases at J, with 11 bases between the two ends.

This chain links TRBV15 with TRBJ2-2; 7 bases fit TRBD1. Looked up from germline, CDR1 is LNHNV and CDR2 is YYDKDF (reference sequence). The CDR3 is made up of 14 amino acids. J lost 4 bases, V lost 5 bases, and 4 bases had no gene match. The CDR3 here is CATSPTGITGELFF. In DNA form, the CDR3 reads TGTGCCACCAGCCCGACAGGGATCACCGGGGAGCTGTTTTTT. The complete variable domain, with remaining parts taken from reference TRBV15 and TRBJ2-2, reads DAMVIQNPRYQVTQFGKPVTLSCSQTLNHNVMYWYQQKSSQAPKLLFHYYDKDFNNEADTPDNFQSRRPNTSFCFLDIRSPGLGDTAMYLCATSPTGITGELFFGEGSRLTVL.

The chain carries TRBV5-1 and TRBJ2-3; TRBD2 aligns across 11 bases. Germline CDR1 and CDR2: SGHRS and YFSETQ. The V and J ends lost 0 bases and 3 bases, in that order; junction bases with no gene match: 3. CDR3 length: 16 residues. This chain's CDR3 is CASSLEASGGTDTQYF. CDR3 coding DNA: TGCGCCAGCAGCTTGGAGGCTAGCGGGGGGACAGATACGCAGTATTTT.

This clone was seen once. V and J are TRBV5-8 and TRBJ2-5; 7 bases are shared with TRBD1. The germline gives CDR1 SGHTS, CDR2 YDEGEE. After removal of 2 bases from V and 3 bases from J, the junction contained 10 bases not matched to a gene. The CDR3 sequence is 16 residues long. The CDR3 DNA sequence: TGTGCCAGCAGCTTACAGGGGAACTCCGTTAAAGAGACCCAGTACTTC. The encoded protein is CASSLQGNSVKETQYF.